These 32 T cell receptor beta chains came from one sample sequenced in a study of Ad26.COV2.S vaccination and SARS-CoV-2 variants. Regarding treatment: roughly 20 received Ad26.COV2.S at low or high dose, single or two shots; 5 received placebo; per-sample allocation not given. The samples date from day 63 after the first vaccine or placebo injection. Assay used: immunoSEQ multiplex PCR; TCRdb lists only in-frame clones, some missing. The sample holds approximately 410,000 clones, approximately 92% seen once. The source was peripheral blood, collected in a trial of Ad26.COV2.S vaccine versus placebo. The receptors derive from a person between 18 and 65 years old who received the Ad26.COV2.S COVID-19 vaccine or a placebo.

As concerns this clone: One end of the junction is discordant with germline, which a read error may explain. J is TRBJ1-1 and V is TRBV19; D uncertain. Germline V gives CDR1 LNHDA, CDR2 SQIVND (reference sequence). CDR3 length: 11 residues. Here the CDR3 DNA reads TGTGCCAGTAGTATCGGGAAGGGAAGGGTTTTT. Its translation: CASSIGKGRVF.

J is TRBJ2-5 and V is TRBV21-1; no DNA check was done on the table's D call, TRBD2. TRBV21-1 is given as a pseudogene. The CDR3 consists of 18 residues. The CDR3 reads CASSSGEGVAPGQETQYF. CDR3 DNA sequence: TGTGCCAGCAGCTCAGGGGAGGGGGTAGCCCCCGGTCAAGAGACCCAGTACTTC.

The genes are TRBV6-6 and TRBJ1-3, with D possibly being TRBD1 (6 bases). Germline CDR1 is MNHNY and CDR2 is SVGAGI (reference sequence). V lost 4 bases and J lost 4, with 11 bases in between. This CDR3 has 14 amino acids. CDR3 loop: CASSSTGQGNTIYF. The CDR3 DNA reads as TGTGCCAGCAGTTCCACAGGGCAGGGAAACACCATATATTTT.

The J gene is TRBJ2-3, the V gene TRBV5-4; a weak D match, TRBD2 (6 bases). The CDR3 has 13 residues. V gave up 3 bases and J gave up 11 bases, with 16 bases separating them. Germline V gives CDR1 SGHNT, CDR2 YYREEE (reference sequence). The CDR3 spells CASSSGLGDWQYF. CDR3 nucleotides: TGTGCCAGCAGCTCCGGACTTGGGGACTGGCAGTATTTT.

This rearrangement joins TRBV9 to TRBJ1-1; 7 nucleotides agree with TRBD1. V gave up 0 bases and J gave up 1 base; unmatched junction bases: 3. The CDR3 sequence is 15 residues long. Germline loops: CDR1 SGDLS, CDR2 YYNGEE. CDR3 bases: TGTGCCAGCAGCGTAGGACAGGGAGGGAACACTGAAGCTTTCTTT. This codes for CASSVGQGGNTEAFF.

This rearrangement joins TRBV7-9 to TRBJ2-7; D is possibly TRBD1 or TRBD2 (6 bases each). V was cut by 7 bases and J by 10 bases, with 20 bases left in between. The CDR3 runs 13 residues. Germline CDR1 is SEHNR and CDR2 is FQNEAQ (reference sequence). The CDR3 region has the DNA TGTGCCAGCAACAATCTGCGAGGGGGGTACCAGTACTTC. The encoded protein is CASNNLRGGYQYF.

The gene calls are TRBV19 and TRBJ1-2; D is uncertain. With 2 bases removed from V and 2 bases from J, the gap between germline ends came to 12 bases. CDR3 length: 15 amino acids. CDR1 and CDR2 from the germline V gene are LNHDA and SQIVND (reference sequence). The CDR3 loop reads CASSIRQTRNYGYTF. The CDR3 DNA sequence: TGTGCCAGTAGTATAAGGCAGACAAGGAACTATGGCTACACCTTC.

The chain couples TRBV7-2 to TRBJ1-5; D is uncertain. V was cut by 0 bases and J by 4 bases, with 4 bases left in between. This CDR3 is 13 amino acids long. Germline V gives CDR1 SGHTA, CDR2 FQGNSA. The CDR3, as DNA: TGTGCCAGCAGCTTAGCCCAGAATCAGCCCCAGCATTTT. Translation: CASSLAQNQPQHF. Full variable domain (outside the CDR3, taken from reference TRBV7-2 and TRBJ1-5): GAGVSQSPSNKVTEKGKDVELRCDPISGHTALYWYRQSLGQGLEFLIYFQGNSAPDKSGLPSDRFSAERTGGSVSTLTIQRTQQEDSAVYLCASSLAQNQPQHFGDGTRLSIL.

The CDR3 protein is CASSILFQETQYF. CDR3 DNA: TGTGCCAGTAGTATCTTGTTCCAAGAGACCCAGTACTTC. This rearrangement joins TRBV19 to TRBJ2-5; unclear D gene. CDR1 and CDR2 from the germline V gene are LNHDA and SQIVND (reference sequence). The germline V and J ends were trimmed by 3 bases and 1 base, with 6 bases remaining between them. This CDR3 is built from 13 residues. The whole variable domain, filled in from reference TRBV19 and TRBJ2-5, reads DGGITQSPKYLFRKEGQNVTLSCEQNLNHDAMYWYRQDPGQGLRLIYYSQIVNDFQKGDIAEGYSVSREKKESFPLTVTSAQKNPTAFYLCASSILFQETQYFGPGTRLLVL.

Details on this clone: At the DNA level, this CDR3 is encoded by other sequences in the same sample as well. The chain is built from TRBV19 and TRBJ2-1; unclear D gene. Germline loops: CDR1 LNHDA, CDR2 SQIVND (reference sequence). This CDR3 is 12 amino acids long. V was clipped by 4 bases and J by 6 bases, with 7 bases between them. The CDR3, as DNA: TGTGCCAGTAGTAGCCTCGGCAATGAGCAGTTCTTC. Translating gives CASSSLGNEQFF.

V is TRBV6-5 and J is TRBJ1-1; tentatively, D is TRBD1 (5 bases). Looked up from germline, CDR1 is MNHEY and CDR2 is SVGAGI. CDR3 size: 14 residues. V lost 1 base and J lost 0, with 6 bases in between. In nucleotides, the CDR3 is TGTGCCAGCAGTTACTTGGGGGTGAACACTGAAGCTTTCTTT. It specifies CASSYLGVNTEAFF.

The J gene is TRBJ2-7, the V gene TRBV7-9; 8 positions match TRBD1. The CDR3 runs to 16 residues. Unmatched junction bases numbered 9, after V lost 5 bases and J lost 0 bases. The germline gives CDR1 SEHNR, CDR2 FQNEAQ (reference sequence). The CDR3 DNA reads TGTGCCAGCAGCCCCAGTGGCAGGGGGCTCTCCTACGAGCAGTACTTC. This encodes CASSPSGRGLSYEQYF.

V gene TRBV19 combines with J gene TRBJ1-2, with a tentative D call TRBD1 (5 bases). Trimming pared 5 bases from V and 5 bases from J, leaving 15 bases between. The CDR3 runs to 14 residues. Germline V gene sequence: CDR1 LNHDA, CDR2 SQIVND (reference sequence). In DNA form, the CDR3 reads TGTGCCAGTAGTTCAGGGACGGGGAAATATGGCTACACCTTC. It translates to CASSSGTGKYGYTF.

The rearrangement uses TRBV6-6 and TRBJ1-1; the match to TRBD1 covers 12 bases. The J segment lost 4 bases and the V segment lost 6 bases, leaving 9 bases of the junction unmatched. This CDR3 is built from 16 residues. The germline V gene has CDR1 MNHNY and CDR2 SVGAGI (reference sequence). The CDR3, as DNA: TGTGCCAGCAGAGCACCGGGACAGGGGGCGAGCACTGAAGCTTTCTTT. As protein: CASRAPGQGASTEAFF.

The chain employs TRBV5-1 and TRBJ1-5; no firm D call. CDR1 SGHRS and CDR2 YFSETQ come from the germline V gene. Trimming took 4 bases from V and 0 from J, leaving 11 bases between them. The CDR3 loop spans 15 amino acids. The chain's CDR3 is CASSPRVDSNQPQHF. The CDR3 nucleotides read TGCGCCAGCAGCCCTCGAGTAGATAGCAATCAGCCCCAGCATTTT.

The chain couples TRBV6-5 to TRBJ2-3, with D hard to call. In germline, CDR1 is MNHEY, CDR2 SVGAGI. The ends were cut back, 7 bases at V and 4 bases at J, with 15 bases in the middle. The CDR3 covers 14 residues. CDR3 sequence: CASTPRASADTQYF. In nucleotides, the CDR3 is TGTGCCAGCACACCCCGGGCCTCGGCAGATACGCAGTATTTT.

V gene TRBV9 combines with J gene TRBJ2-1, with TRBD2 matching over 11 bases. Germline trimming cut 0 bases from V and 5 bases from J; bases unmatched to any gene: 1. CDR1 is SGDLS and CDR2 is YYNGEE in the germline V gene. CDR3 length: 15 amino acids. CDR3 coding DNA: TGTGCCAGCAGCGTAGGACTAGCGGGAAACAATGAGCAGTTCTTC. Encoded protein: CASSVGLAGNNEQFF.

The rearrangement uses TRBV6-5 and TRBJ2-5, with D possibly TRBD1 on 6 matching bases. The V gene's germline CDR1 is MNHEY and CDR2 SVGAGI. The CDR3 totals 16 residues. V was clipped by 2 bases and J by 5 bases, with 18 bases between them. CDR3 nucleotide sequence: TGTGCCAGCAGTTACCGCGCCAGGGGAGCTGGGGAGACCCAGTACTTC. Translated, it gives CASSYRARGAGETQYF.

The V and J genes are TRBV7-9 and TRBJ2-7; D unresolved. The V gene lost 5 bases and the J gene lost 4 bases, with 9 bases spanning the gap. The CDR3 is made up of 12 amino acids. Germline CDR1 and CDR2: SEHNR and FQNEAQ (reference sequence). The CDR3 spells CASSTPTYEQYF. DNA of the CDR3: TGTGCCAGCAGCACCCCAACTTACGAGCAGTACTTC.

The chain joins TRBV19 to TRBJ2-5; D is perhaps TRBD2 (6 bases). The CDR3 extends over 16 amino acids. Germline V lookup: CDR1 LNHDA, CDR2 SQIVND (reference sequence). V was pared by 7 bases and J by 4 bases, with 22 bases between. The CDR3 DNA follows: TGTGCCAGTACAGGAAGGACGGTGACTAGGGCAGAGACCCAGTACTTC. As protein: CASTGRTVTRAETQYF.

This rearrangement joins TRBV29-1 to TRBJ2-5; TRBD2 matches 7 bases. Trimming cost V 2 bases and J 5 bases; bases outside gene matches: 5. The germline V gene has CDR1 SQVTM and CDR2 ANQGSEA. The CDR3 consists of 13 residues. As DNA, the CDR3 is TGCAGCGTTGAAACTGGGCGGGGGGAGACCCAGTACTTC. This translates into CSVETGRGETQYF.

This chain uses TRBV5-5 with TRBJ1-3, with a possible D match to TRBD1 (5 bases). Germline loops: CDR1 SGHKS, CDR2 YYEKEE (reference sequence). The V gene lost 4 bases and the J gene lost 4 bases, with 12 bases spanning the gap. The CDR3 loop spans 14 amino acids. The CDR3, as DNA: TGTGCCAGCAGCCCAGGGTTTTACGGAAACACCATATATTTT. It yields the protein CASSPGFYGNTIYF.

The table lists this clone with a count of one. The rearrangement uses TRBV30 and TRBJ2-7; 10 bases align to TRBD1. Germline V gene sequence: CDR1 GTSNPN, CDR2 SVGIG (reference sequence). With 5 bases clipped from V and 4 bases from J, the junction kept 5 bases outside the gene matches. The CDR3 is 13 amino acids. The CDR3 is CAWRGTGDYEQYF. In DNA, the CDR3 is TGTGCCTGGCGCGGGACAGGGGATTACGAGCAGTACTTC.

The DNA for the CDR3 is TGTGCCAGCAGCCCTATCGGGACAGGGAGGACTGAAGCTTTCTTT. Its protein product is CASSPIGTGRTEAFF. This chain joins TRBV5-6 and TRBJ1-1, with 9 bases that match TRBD1. The CDR3 is 15 residues long. V shed 4 bases and J 5 bases; nucleotides not matched to a gene: 9. Germline loops: CDR1 SGHDT, CDR2 YYEEEE.

The J gene is TRBJ1-2, the V gene TRBV12-3 or TRBV12-4; D gene uncertain. V lost 3 bases and J 10 bases, leaving 12 bases between the germline ends. The CDR3 has 12 residues. The CDR3 spells CASSFSAGYYTF. The CDR3 DNA reads TGTGCCAGCAGTTTTTCGGCCGGGTACTACACCTTC.

The chain joins TRBV29-1 to TRBJ2-2; D ambiguous. This CDR3 has 13 residues. V was cut by 1 base and J by 2 bases, with 5 bases left in between. Germline lookup yields CDR1 SQVTM and CDR2 ANQGSEA. The CDR3 DNA reads TGCAGCGTTGAAGGACTTAACACCGGGGAGCTGTTTTTT. Translated: CSVEGLNTGELFF.

V gene TRBV7-2 combines with J gene TRBJ2-3, with TRBD2 as a possible D gene (6 bases). This CDR3 is built from 14 residues. V lost 3 bases and J lost 2, with 9 bases in between. Germline loops: CDR1 SGHTA, CDR2 FQGNSA. CDR3 nucleotides: TGTGCCAGCAGCTTGCGGGACTTCACAGATACGCAGTATTTT. Encoded protein: CASSLRDFTDTQYF.

V and J are TRBV10-3 and TRBJ2-5, with D tentatively TRBD1 (6 bases). Trimming left V 4 bases short and J 5 bases short, with 11 bases between. This CDR3 is built from 13 residues. Per the germline V gene, CDR1 is ENHRY and CDR2 is SYGVKD. The CDR3 reads CAISGMQGETQYF. Here the CDR3 DNA reads TGTGCCATCAGTGGTATGCAGGGGGAGACCCAGTACTTC.

This clone was observed once. The chain is built from TRBV27 and TRBJ1-1; 7 bases line up with TRBD1. The trim removed 5 bases at V and 0 bases at J, leaving 6 bases unmatched. The CDR3 is made up of 15 amino acids. Germline-derived CDR1 and CDR2 are MNHEY and SMNVEV (reference sequence). The CDR3 loop reads CASSLAGQLNTEAFF. CDR3 in DNA: TGTGCCAGCAGTCTTGCGGGACAGCTGAACACTGAAGCTTTCTTT.

The chain combines TRBV4-1 with TRBJ2-7; tentative D call: TRBD1 (6 bases). The CDR3 consists of 16 residues. V was cut by 1 base and J by 2 bases, with 15 bases left in between. Germline V gene data show CDR1 as MGHRA and CDR2 as YSYEKL. This CDR3 reads CASSQGRGNTAYEQYF. CDR3 nucleotides: TGCGCCAGCAGCCAAGGCAGGGGAAACACTGCCTACGAGCAGTACTTC.

In this sample, this clone turned up once. J is TRBJ1-1 and V is TRBV29-1; the D gene is possibly TRBD1 (6 bases). CDR3 size: 14 residues. CDR1 is SQVTM and CDR2 is ANQGSEA in the germline V gene. Deletions cut 4 bases from V and 1 base from J, with 13 bases between. The CDR3: CSVAWGAGNTEAFF. The CDR3 DNA follows: TGCAGCGTTGCCTGGGGGGCAGGGAACACTGAAGCTTTCTTT.

The chain employs TRBV4-1 and TRBJ2-7; D gene uncertain. The V end lost 4 bases, the J end lost 0 bases, and 13 bases lay between the germline ends. Germline lookup yields CDR1 MGHRA and CDR2 YSYEKL. The CDR3 covers 15 residues. In DNA, the CDR3 is TGCGCCAGCAGCCCCCGAGGCCGTAGCTCCTACGAGCAGTACTTC. As protein: CASSPRGRSSYEQYF.